This T cell receptor beta chain was obtained from a study of cytomegalovirus exposure and HLA in healthy donors. CDR3 length: 15 residues. Trimming removed 4 bases from V and 5 bases from J, with 16 bases in between. Germline CDR1 reads LGHNA; CDR2 reads YSLEER. The PCR used 60 Vbeta and 13 Jbeta primers. The protocol was immunoSEQ multiplex PCR, while the TCRdb copy is restricted to in-frame clones and leaves out a portion. Of 200,000 to 250,000 clones in the sample, 80% to 90% were seen once. Findings and caveats of the study: It was confirmed in vitro that a few of the CMV-associated chains were specific for CMV antigens.

With regard to this clone: What it binds is not known.

The gene calls are TRBV4-3 and TRBJ2-3; a weak D match, TRBD2 (5 bases). Specimen: PBMCs. This clonotype was sampled from a woman younger than 35 in good health and CMV-seronegative. DNA of the CDR3: TGCGCCAGCAGCCTCGACTTAGGCGAGGGAGATACGCAGTATTTT. It is translated as CASSLDLGEGDTQYF.